The 9 T cell receptor beta chains listed next were all sequenced from one sample in a study of vaccination effects on CD4 cells after COVID-19. Peptide-pool stimulation followed by sequencing identified expanded antigen-specific CD4+ clonotypes in the ViraFEST assay. When around 9 days of culture had elapsed, CD4+ T cells were isolated. Repertoires were generated with immunoSEQ multiplex PCR, while TCRdb's copy carries only in-frame clones and drops some. The sample includes about 79,000 clones, around 74% seen only once; the top ten take 1.5% to 2%. No cognate antigen is known for these TCRs. The starting material was CD4+ T cells from PBMCs cultured with HCoV-229E spike peptides, obtained before COVID-19 vaccination. Source of these receptors: a human donor who received a COVID-19 vaccine.

The chain combines TRBV6-6 with TRBJ1-6; perhaps TRBD1 as D (6 bases). Deletions cut 4 bases from V and 4 bases from J, with 8 bases between. Looked up from germline, CDR1 is MNHNY and CDR2 is SVGAGI (reference sequence). The CDR3 consists of 14 residues. The DNA for the CDR3 is TGTGCCAGCAGTTCGACAGGTTATAATTCACCCCTCCACTTT. This sequence encodes CASSSTGYNSPLHF.

V gene TRBV24-1 combines with J gene TRBJ1-2; TRBD1 might be the D (6 bases). V dropped 3 bases and J dropped 4 bases, with 8 bases sitting between them. Germline values: CDR1 KGHDR, CDR2 SFDVKD. The CDR3 sequence is 13 residues long. The CDR3 sequence: CATSDGQSYGYTF. DNA for the CDR3: TGTGCCACCAGTGATGGACAGTCCTATGGCTACACCTTC.

V and J are TRBV6-2 or TRBV6-3 and TRBJ1-1, with 9 bases that match TRBD1. CDR1 is MNHEY, CDR2 SVGEGT, per germline. V dropped 5 bases and J dropped 2; count of bases not matched to a gene: 9. The CDR3 extends over 16 amino acids. As DNA, the CDR3 is TGTGCCAGCAGTCGGACAGGGGCGCCTATAAACACTGAAGCTTTCTTT. Amino acids: CASSRTGAPINTEAFF.

In this sample, this clone turned up once. The V gene is TRBV5-4, the J gene TRBJ2-5; D not resolved. Trimming shortened V by 0 bases and J by 5 bases, and 11 bases separated the two germline ends. The CDR3 is made up of 14 amino acids. Germline lookup yields CDR1 SGHNT and CDR2 YYREEE (reference sequence). CDR3 coding DNA: TGTGCCAGCAGCTTGGAAGGGTCGTGGGAGACCCAGTACTTC. Translated: CASSLEGSWETQYF.

CDR3 loop: CASQKRGGGELFF. In DNA form, the CDR3 reads TGTGCCAGCCAAAAGCGGGGAGGCGGGGAGCTGTTTTTT. The V call is TRBV3-1 (or the pseudogene TRBV3-2), the J call TRBJ2-2; 7 bases are shared with TRBD2. J lost 7 bases, V lost 8 bases, and 7 bases had no gene match. Per germline, CDR1 LGHDT and CDR2 YNNKEL (reference sequence). The CDR3 is 13 amino acids.

The rearrangement joins TRBV7-2 to TRBJ2-1; 11 bases match TRBD2. This CDR3 has 15 residues. Germline V gene data show CDR1 as SGHTA and CDR2 as FQGNSA. V lost 5 bases to trimming and J lost 4 bases; unmatched junction nucleotides: 4. The CDR3 region is CASSPIAGGYNEQFF. CDR3 DNA: TGTGCCAGCAGCCCTATAGCGGGGGGGTACAATGAGCAGTTCTTC.

V and J are TRBV18 and TRBJ2-5; the D gene is possibly TRBD2 (5 bases). Looked up from germline, CDR1 is KGHSH and CDR2 is LQKENI. V dropped 0 bases and J dropped 5 bases, with 10 bases sitting between them. The CDR3 contains 14 residues. The CDR3 reads CASSPPGVRETQYF. The CDR3 bases are TGTGCCAGCTCACCACCCGGGGTTCGGGAGACCCAGTACTTC.

The chain employs TRBV7-2 and TRBJ1-2, with D possibly TRBD1 on 5 matching bases. Trimming pared 0 bases from V and 5 bases from J, leaving 10 bases between. The CDR3 extends over 14 amino acids. The germline V gene encodes CDR1 SGHTA and CDR2 FQGNSA. CDR3 protein: CASSLAGGGYGYTF. CDR3 nucleotides: TGTGCCAGCAGCTTAGCTGGGGGGGGGTATGGCTACACCTTC.

This rearrangement joins TRBV28 to TRBJ2-7; D is uncertain. This CDR3 is built from 13 residues. The germline V and J ends were trimmed by 8 bases and 2 bases, with 13 bases remaining between them. Germline CDR1 MDHEN, CDR2 SYDVKM. CDR3 sequence: CASSPAATYEQYV. The CDR3 DNA reads TGTGCCAGCTCCCCCGCGGCCACCTACGAGCAGTACGTC.